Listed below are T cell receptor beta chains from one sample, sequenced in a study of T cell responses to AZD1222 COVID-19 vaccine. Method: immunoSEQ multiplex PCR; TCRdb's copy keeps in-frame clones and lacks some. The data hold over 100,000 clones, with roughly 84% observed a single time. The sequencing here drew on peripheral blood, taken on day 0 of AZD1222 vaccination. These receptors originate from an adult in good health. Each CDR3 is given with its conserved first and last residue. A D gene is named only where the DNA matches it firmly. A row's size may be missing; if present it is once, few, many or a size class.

cdr3_nt: TGTGCCAGCAGTTCCATGGACAGGGGCTACCATGGCTACACCTTC; cdr3_aa: CASSSMDRGYHGYTF; v_call: TRBV6-2/TRBV6-3; j_call: TRBJ1-2; clone_size: NA; d_call: TRBD1; cdr3_length: 15
cdr3_nt: TGTGCCAGCAGCCACTCGGACAGGGGAGCCGCTGAAGCTTTCTTT; cdr3_aa: CASSHSDRGAAEAFF; v_call: TRBV3-1/TRBV3-2; j_call: TRBJ1-1; clone_size: NA; d_call: TRBD1; cdr3_length: 15
cdr3_nt: TGTGCCAGCAGCTTACATTGGGACACTGAAGCTTTCTTT; cdr3_aa: CASSLHWDTEAFF; v_call: TRBV7-9; j_call: TRBJ1-1; clone_size: few; d_call: NA; cdr3_length: 13
cdr3_nt: TGTGCCAGCAGTTCCCGACAGGCGGCTGAAGCTTTCTTT; cdr3_aa: CASSSRQAAEAFF; v_call: TRBV6-2/TRBV6-3; j_call: TRBJ1-1; clone_size: NA; d_call: NA; cdr3_length: 13
cdr3_nt: TGTGCCAGCAGTGTGGGTACGGGGGCGCCTGCGGAGACCCAGTACTTC; cdr3_aa: CASSVGTGAPAETQYF; v_call: TRBV25-1; j_call: TRBJ2-5; clone_size: NA; d_call: NA; cdr3_length: 16
cdr3_nt: TGCGCCAGCAGCCAAGAGCGGGGTGACTCACTCTATGGCTACACCTTC; cdr3_aa: CASSQERGDSLYGYTF; v_call: TRBV4-1; j_call: TRBJ1-2; clone_size: NA; d_call: NA; cdr3_length: 16
cdr3_nt: TGCAGCGTTGGAAAGGATTTGAGCACAGATACGCAGTATTTT; cdr3_aa: CSVGKDLSTDTQYF; v_call: TRBV29-1; j_call: TRBJ2-3; clone_size: few; d_call: NA; cdr3_length: 14
cdr3_nt: TGTGCCAGCTCACCCTTCCAGAACACTGAAGCTTTCTTT; cdr3_aa: CASSPFQNTEAFF; v_call: TRBV18; j_call: TRBJ1-1; clone_size: NA; d_call: NA; cdr3_length: 13
cdr3_nt: TGTGCCATCAGCTATGCGGACAGCTCTGGAAACACCATATATTTT; cdr3_aa: CAISYADSSGNTIYF; v_call: TRBV10-3; j_call: TRBJ1-3; clone_size: few; d_call: NA; cdr3_length: 15
cdr3_nt: TGTGCCAGCAGCGCGGACAGAATGAACACTGAAGCTTTCTTT; cdr3_aa: CASSADRMNTEAFF; v_call: TRBV7-8; j_call: TRBJ1-1; clone_size: NA; d_call: NA; cdr3_length: 14
cdr3_nt: TGTGCCAGCAGCCCACAGGGAGTTGGGATCACTGAAGCTTTCTTT; cdr3_aa: CASSPQGVGITEAFF; v_call: TRBV11-2; j_call: TRBJ1-1; clone_size: NA; d_call: NA; cdr3_length: 15
cdr3_nt: TGTGCCAGCAGTGAAAGGGCCCGTCTGGGCTACGAGCAGTACTTC; cdr3_aa: CASSERARLGYEQYF; v_call: TRBV2; j_call: TRBJ2-7; clone_size: NA; d_call: NA; cdr3_length: 15
cdr3_nt: TGTGCCAGCAGCTTGGGCAACTCTGGAAACACCATATATTTT; cdr3_aa: CASSLGNSGNTIYF; v_call: TRBV11-3; j_call: TRBJ1-3; clone_size: NA; d_call: NA; cdr3_length: 14
cdr3_nt: TGTGCCAGCAGCCAAGACCTCCTGGGGACCGGGGAGCTGTTTTTT; cdr3_aa: CASSQDLLGTGELFF; v_call: TRBV6-5; j_call: TRBJ2-2; clone_size: NA; d_call: NA; cdr3_length: 15
cdr3_nt: TGTGCCAGCAGTTTTGGGTACAGGGGGTATGAAAAACTGTTTTTT; cdr3_aa: CASSFGYRGYEKLFF; v_call: TRBV28; j_call: TRBJ1-4; clone_size: NA; d_call: TRBD1; cdr3_length: 15
cdr3_nt: TGTGCCAGCAGCGTAGACCAGGGGGTTGGGGAGGCTTTCTTT; cdr3_aa: CASSVDQGVGEAFF; v_call: TRBV9; j_call: TRBJ1-1; clone_size: NA; d_call: TRBD1; cdr3_length: 14
cdr3_nt: TGCGCCAGCAGCAACGGGAACTATGGCTACACCTTC; cdr3_aa: CASSNGNYGYTF; v_call: TRBV5-1; j_call: TRBJ1-2; clone_size: once; d_call: NA; cdr3_length: 12
cdr3_nt: TGTGCCAGCAGCCCTCAGGGCACCGGGGAGCTGTTTTTT; cdr3_aa: CASSPQGTGELFF; v_call: TRBV9; j_call: TRBJ2-2; clone_size: NA; d_call: NA; cdr3_length: 13
cdr3_nt: TGTGCCAGCAGCCCCGGGACAGGGAGCGGCTACACCTTC; cdr3_aa: CASSPGTGSGYTF; v_call: TRBV11-2; j_call: TRBJ1-2; clone_size: NA; d_call: TRBD1; cdr3_length: 13
cdr3_nt: TGTGCCAGCAGCAAAAGCAGGGGTTCCGGCTCCTACAATGAGCAGTTCTTC; cdr3_aa: CASSKSRGSGSYNEQFF; v_call: TRBV5-4; j_call: TRBJ2-1; clone_size: NA; d_call: NA; cdr3_length: 17
cdr3_nt: TGTGCCAGCAGCTTGGACAGGGGGAAATACAATGAGCAGTTCTTC; cdr3_aa: CASSLDRGKYNEQFF; v_call: TRBV7-2; j_call: TRBJ2-1; clone_size: NA; d_call: TRBD1; cdr3_length: 15
cdr3_nt: TGTGCCAGCCGGGACTCAATAGAGACCCAGTACTTC; cdr3_aa: CASRDSIETQYF; v_call: TRBV6-5; j_call: TRBJ2-5; clone_size: NA; d_call: NA; cdr3_length: 12
cdr3_nt: TGTGCCAGCAGCCAAGATCGACAGGGCCCCGGCAATCAGCCCCAGCATTTT; cdr3_aa: CASSQDRQGPGNQPQHF; v_call: TRBV4-2; j_call: TRBJ1-5; clone_size: few; d_call: TRBD1; cdr3_length: 17
cdr3_nt: TGCGCCAGCAGCCAACTCGCTGGGGGTCTGCCAGGGGCCAACGTCCTGACTTTC; cdr3_aa: CASSQLAGGLPGANVLTF; v_call: TRBV4-3; j_call: TRBJ2-6; clone_size: few; d_call: NA; cdr3_length: 18
cdr3_nt: TGCGCCAGCAGCCAAGATCACCCTCCCACCTCTGGAAACACCATATATTTT; cdr3_aa: CASSQDHPPTSGNTIYF; v_call: TRBV4-3; j_call: TRBJ1-3; clone_size: few; d_call: NA; cdr3_length: 17
cdr3_nt: TGTGCCAGCAGAAGGGACAGTTCCTCCTCTGGAAACACCATATATTTT; cdr3_aa: CASRRDSSSSGNTIYF; v_call: TRBV2; j_call: TRBJ1-3; clone_size: NA; d_call: TRBD1; cdr3_length: 16
cdr3_nt: TGTGCTAGTGGTTCCTGGGACAGGAGCGAGCAGTACTTC; cdr3_aa: CASGSWDRSEQYF; v_call: TRBV12-5; j_call: TRBJ2-7; clone_size: NA; d_call: TRBD1; cdr3_length: 13
cdr3_nt: TGTGCCAGCAGTTACCGGACGAACTATGGCTACACCTTC; cdr3_aa: CASSYRTNYGYTF; v_call: TRBV6-5; j_call: TRBJ1-2; clone_size: NA; d_call: NA; cdr3_length: 13
cdr3_nt: TGCGCCAGCAGCCAAGGCCTCATCCCACAAGAGACCCAGTACTTC; cdr3_aa: CASSQGLIPQETQYF; v_call: TRBV4-3; j_call: TRBJ2-5; clone_size: once; d_call: NA; cdr3_length: 15
cdr3_nt: TGTGCCAGCAGCTTAGGGGGAGCCAGGGGCTTTACTGGCTACACCTTC; cdr3_aa: CASSLGGARGFTGYTF; v_call: TRBV7-2; j_call: TRBJ1-2; clone_size: NA; d_call: NA; cdr3_length: 16
cdr3_nt: TGTGCCAGTAGTTCCACAGGGGGTGAGGAAAAACTGTTTTTT; cdr3_aa: CASSSTGGEEKLFF; v_call: TRBV19; j_call: TRBJ1-4; clone_size: NA; d_call: TRBD1; cdr3_length: 14
cdr3_nt: TGTGCCAGCAGCACCGGGGACGGAGCGTATGAGGGCTACACCTTC; cdr3_aa: CASSTGDGAYEGYTF; v_call: TRBV7-9; j_call: TRBJ1-2; clone_size: NA; d_call: NA; cdr3_length: 15
cdr3_nt: TGTGCCAGCAGCGTATTCAGCGGGAGGTTCAATGAGCAGTTCTTC; cdr3_aa: CASSVFSGRFNEQFF; v_call: TRBV9; j_call: TRBJ2-1; clone_size: NA; d_call: TRBD2; cdr3_length: 15
cdr3_nt: TGTGCCAGCAGCCAATACCCTGGAAACACCATATATTTT; cdr3_aa: CASSQYPGNTIYF; v_call: TRBV3-1/TRBV3-2; j_call: TRBJ1-3; clone_size: once; d_call: NA; cdr3_length: 13
cdr3_nt: TGTGCCAGCACTTACACAGGCGGTTCACCCCTCCACTTT; cdr3_aa: CASTYTGGSPLHF; v_call: TRBV6-5; j_call: TRBJ1-6; clone_size: NA; d_call: NA; cdr3_length: 13
cdr3_nt: TGTGCCAGTAACCCCCAGGAGCGGGACTCCTACGAGCAGTACTTC; cdr3_aa: CASNPQERDSYEQYF; v_call: TRBV19; j_call: TRBJ2-7; clone_size: NA; d_call: TRBD2; cdr3_length: 15
cdr3_nt: TGTGCCAGCAGCGAAGTCGGGAACACTGAAGCTTTCTTT; cdr3_aa: CASSEVGNTEAFF; v_call: TRBV6-1; j_call: TRBJ1-1; clone_size: few; d_call: NA; cdr3_length: 13
cdr3_nt: TGTGCCAGCAGTTTATCCACAGGGGGTAATTCACCCCTCCACTTT; cdr3_aa: CASSLSTGGNSPLHF; v_call: TRBV27; j_call: TRBJ1-6; clone_size: NA; d_call: TRBD1; cdr3_length: 15
cdr3_nt: TGTGCCAGCAGCCGAATGCCTCTAGCGGGATACACAGATACGCAGTATTTT; cdr3_aa: CASSRMPLAGYTDTQYF; v_call: TRBV6-2/TRBV6-3; j_call: TRBJ2-3; clone_size: NA; d_call: TRBD2; cdr3_length: 17
cdr3_nt: TGTGCCAGCAGGGCGGTAGGAGATACGCAGTATTTT; cdr3_aa: CASRAVGDTQYF; v_call: TRBV5-6; j_call: TRBJ2-3; clone_size: once; d_call: NA; cdr3_length: 12
cdr3_nt: TGTGCCAGCAGCCAAATCAGGGGTATCCAAGAGACCCAGTACTTC; cdr3_aa: CASSQIRGIQETQYF; v_call: TRBV3-1/TRBV3-2; j_call: TRBJ2-5; clone_size: NA; d_call: NA; cdr3_length: 15
cdr3_nt: TGCGCCAGCAGCTTGAACCTAGGCGAAGCTTTCTTT; cdr3_aa: CASSLNLGEAFF; v_call: TRBV5-1; j_call: TRBJ1-1; clone_size: NA; d_call: NA; cdr3_length: 12
cdr3_nt: TGTGCCAGCACCCTCTCGACGGCCGATGGCTACACCTTC; cdr3_aa: CASTLSTADGYTF; v_call: TRBV28; j_call: TRBJ1-2; clone_size: NA; d_call: NA; cdr3_length: 13
cdr3_nt: TGTGCCAGTAGGAGGGGGGCGAACTATGGCTACACCTTC; cdr3_aa: CASRRGANYGYTF; v_call: TRBV19; j_call: TRBJ1-2; clone_size: NA; d_call: NA; cdr3_length: 13
cdr3_nt: TGTGCCAGCAGACTGGACAGGGCGGGCAATCAGCCCCAGCATTTT; cdr3_aa: CASRLDRAGNQPQHF; v_call: TRBV28; j_call: TRBJ1-5; clone_size: NA; d_call: TRBD1; cdr3_length: 15
cdr3_nt: TGTGCCAGCAGTTCGCGGACAGGATCCGTTAATGAAAAACTGTTTTTT; cdr3_aa: CASSSRTGSVNEKLFF; v_call: TRBV28; j_call: TRBJ1-4; clone_size: once; d_call: TRBD1; cdr3_length: 16
cdr3_nt: TGTGCCACCCAGAACGGGGGGGGCTCCTACGAGCAGTACTTC; cdr3_aa: CATQNGGGSYEQYF; v_call: TRBV5-4; j_call: TRBJ2-7; clone_size: once; d_call: TRBD2; cdr3_length: 14
cdr3_nt: TGTGCCAGCAGCCCCCGGGGACTAGAAGATGAGCAGTTCTTC; cdr3_aa: CASSPRGLEDEQFF; v_call: TRBV3-1/TRBV3-2; j_call: TRBJ2-1; clone_size: few; d_call: TRBD2; cdr3_length: 14
cdr3_nt: TGCGCCAGCAGCTTGGGACAGGACTATGGCTACACCTTC; cdr3_aa: CASSLGQDYGYTF; v_call: TRBV5-1; j_call: TRBJ1-2; clone_size: NA; d_call: NA; cdr3_length: 13
cdr3_nt: TGCGCCAGCAGCCAAGGACTGAGCTATGGCTACACCTTC; cdr3_aa: CASSQGLSYGYTF; v_call: TRBV4-1; j_call: TRBJ1-2; clone_size: NA; d_call: NA; cdr3_length: 13
cdr3_nt: TGTGCCAGCAGCTTAGGAGACCACAGGGGGCTGAGTGGCACCGGGGAGCTGTTTTTT; cdr3_aa: CASSLGDHRGLSGTGELFF; v_call: TRBV11-3; j_call: TRBJ2-2; clone_size: few; d_call: TRBD1; cdr3_length: 19
cdr3_nt: TGCGCCAGCAGTGAGGGCAGTCAGCCCCAGCATTTT; cdr3_aa: CASSEGSQPQHF; v_call: TRBV10-2; j_call: TRBJ1-5; clone_size: NA; d_call: NA; cdr3_length: 12
cdr3_nt: TGTGCCAGCAGTGAACCCGGTCTGAACACTGAAGCTTTCTTT; cdr3_aa: CASSEPGLNTEAFF; v_call: TRBV6-1; j_call: TRBJ1-1; clone_size: NA; d_call: NA; cdr3_length: 14
cdr3_nt: TGTGCCAGCAGCCAGGGGCTAGCGGGTGTTGGCTACGAGCAGTACTTC; cdr3_aa: CASSQGLAGVGYEQYF; v_call: TRBV9; j_call: TRBJ2-7; clone_size: few; d_call: TRBD2; cdr3_length: 16
cdr3_nt: TGTGCCAGCAGCGCGACAGGGGCGGGAACTGAAGCTTTCTTT; cdr3_aa: CASSATGAGTEAFF; v_call: TRBV3-1/TRBV3-2; j_call: TRBJ1-1; clone_size: once; d_call: TRBD1; cdr3_length: 14
cdr3_nt: TGTGCCAGCAGCTCTAGGGGGGTCCAAGAGACCCAGTACTTC; cdr3_aa: CASSSRGVQETQYF; v_call: TRBV7-9; j_call: TRBJ2-5; clone_size: NA; d_call: NA; cdr3_length: 14
cdr3_nt: TGTGCCAGCAATGGGAGAACCGGGGAGCTGTTTTTT; cdr3_aa: CASNGRTGELFF; v_call: TRBV27; j_call: TRBJ2-2; clone_size: NA; d_call: NA; cdr3_length: 12
cdr3_nt: TGTGCCAGCAGCCCCCGAGGGGGGACTTTCAATCAGCCCCAGCATTTT; cdr3_aa: CASSPRGGTFNQPQHF; v_call: TRBV28; j_call: TRBJ1-5; clone_size: NA; d_call: NA; cdr3_length: 16
cdr3_nt: TGTGCCACCAGTGCGGGACAGGGGTATGGCTACACCTTC; cdr3_aa: CATSAGQGYGYTF; v_call: TRBV24-1; j_call: TRBJ1-2; clone_size: once; d_call: TRBD1; cdr3_length: 13
cdr3_nt: TGTGCCACCAGAGGGACCGAAGAGACCCAGTACTTC; cdr3_aa: CATRGTEETQYF; v_call: TRBV24-1; j_call: TRBJ2-5; clone_size: NA; d_call: NA; cdr3_length: 12